A single sample gave rise to the 26 T cell receptor beta chains below, sequenced in a study of T cells in Graves' hyperthyroidism and ophthalmopathy. Template material for amplifying TCR beta CDR3 regions consisted of RNA transcripts. Initially, a first-round RT-PCR of the TCR CDR3 employed the HTBI primer set. In TCRdb, the multiplex PCR reads were re-called with MiXCR into one record per CDR3 protein. The sample carries 280,000 or so distinct CDR3 sequences, roughly 15% recorded once. Sample: blood. The receptors come from a woman in her forties or fifties with Graves' hyperthyroidism that later progressed to Graves' ophthalmopathy.

V is TRBV19 and J is TRBJ1-2; D is unclear. Deletions cut 6 bases from V and 1 base from J, with 18 bases between. CDR1 is LNHDA and CDR2 is SQIVND in the germline V gene (reference sequence). The CDR3 consists of 16 residues. The CDR3 DNA sequence: TGTGCCAGTAGATTGTGGACGGATACTTTTAACTATGGCTACACCTTC. Its translation: CASRLWTDTFNYGYTF.

This rearrangement joins TRBV7-9 to TRBJ2-5, with TRBD2 matching over 11 bases. The CDR3 sequence is 16 residues long. J gave up 5 bases and V 5 bases, and 10 bases lay outside the gene matches. Germline values: CDR1 SEHNR, CDR2 FQNEAQ (reference sequence). CDR3 DNA sequence: TGTGCCAGCAGCATTAGCGGGAGGGCCCTCAGGGAGACCCAGTACTTC. It specifies CASSISGRALRETQYF.

This clonotype has ten or more counts. The chain has TRBV10-3 and TRBJ2-7, with D uncertain. This CDR3 is 11 amino acids long. V was trimmed by 1 base and J by 7 bases, leaving 5 bases between them. CDR1 and CDR2 (germline): ENHRY, SYGVKD. CDR3 residues: CAISELREQYF. The CDR3 bases are TGTGCCATCAGTGAGTTGAGAGAGCAGTACTTC.

This clonotype was recorded at least ten times. This chain uses TRBV12-3 or TRBV12-4 with TRBJ1-5, with D possibly being TRBD1 (5 bases). The V end was cut by 4 bases, the J end by 3 bases, with 13 bases between. The CDR3 sequence is 15 residues long. CDR3 in amino acids: CASSSSGGYNQPQHF. CDR3 nucleotide sequence: TGTGCCAGCAGTTCAAGTGGGGGGTACAATCAGCCCCAGCATTTT.

Ten or more counts support this clonotype. The chain joins TRBV20-1 to TRBJ2-3, with 11 positions matching TRBD2. Germline V gives CDR1 DFQATT, CDR2 SNEGSKA (reference sequence). V lost 7 bases, J lost 10 bases, and 16 bases stayed unmatched. The CDR3 is made up of 15 amino acids. CDR3 nucleotide sequence: TGCAGTGTCCCCCTAGGGCTACTAGCGGGAGTGGCGCAGTATTTT. It translates to CSVPLGLLAGVAQYF.

The chain is built from TRBV7-2 and TRBJ1-4; 8 positions agree with TRBD1. V gave up 5 bases and J gave up 1 base; unmatched junction bases: 18. CDR1 SGHTA and CDR2 FQGNSA come from the germline V gene. The CDR3 is 20 amino acids. The DNA of the CDR3 is TGTGCCAGCAGCACGGGAGCATCGGTTTTGGGGACAGGAACTAATGAAAAACTGTTTTTT. It codes for CASSTGASVLGTGTNEKLFF. The full variable domain, completed using reference TRBV7-2 and TRBJ1-4, is GAGVSQSPSNKVTEKGKDVELRCDPISGHTALYWYRQSLGQGLEFLIYFQGNSAPDKSGLPSDRFSAERTGGSVSTLTIQRTQQEDSAVYLCASSTGASVLGTGTNEKLFFGSGTQLSVL.

V is TRBV20-1 and J is TRBJ2-1; 9 bases are a match to TRBD2. The V gene's germline CDR1 is DFQATT and CDR2 SNEGSKA (reference sequence). The CDR3 has 19 residues. The J segment lost 0 bases and the V segment lost 3 bases, leaving 15 bases of the junction unmatched. CDR3 residues: CSASPLGAGGPISYNEQFF. In nucleotides, the CDR3 is TGCAGTGCTAGCCCTCTAGGAGCGGGAGGACCTATCTCCTACAATGAGCAGTTCTTC.

Many counts were recorded for this clonotype. The junction departs from the called germline gene at one end, perhaps through a read error. V and J are TRBV5-1 and TRBJ2-2; D perhaps matches TRBD2 (6 bases). Germline assignment: CDR1 SGHRS and CDR2 YFSETQ. The CDR3 sequence is 16 residues long. This chain's CDR3 is CASSLGAGKNAGELFF. The CDR3 region has the DNA TGCGCCAGCAGCTTAGGTGCGGGGAAGAACGCCGGGGAGCTGTTTTTT.

The chain carries TRBV20-1 and TRBJ1-1; 8 bases line up with TRBD1. Germline CDR1 is DFQATT and CDR2 is SNEGSKA (reference sequence). V shed 4 bases, J shed 0 bases, and the junction held 7 bases outside the gene matches. The CDR3 is 15 residues long. The CDR3 here is CSAITTGGMNTEAFF. CDR3 bases: TGCAGTGCTATCACCACAGGGGGGATGAACACTGAAGCTTTCTTT.

There are many counts of this clonotype. The chain combines TRBV29-1 with TRBJ2-5; tentatively, D is TRBD2 (6 bases). Germline-derived CDR1 and CDR2 are SQVTM and ANQGSEA. The CDR3 contains 13 residues. Trimming left V 7 bases short and J 4 bases short, with 16 bases between. The CDR3 nucleotides read TGCAGCGCCCCTTACAAGGGAGGAGAGACCCAGTACTTC. Protein sequence: CSAPYKGGETQYF.

This clonotype was detected ten times or more. The CDR3 region has the DNA TGCGCCAGCAGTGAGTCGGCAGCCCGGGAAGATGGCTACACCTTC. Translated: CASSESAAREDGYTF. V gene TRBV10-1 combines with J gene TRBJ1-2; D is unresolved. Trimming removed 0 bases at V and 6 bases at J, with 14 bases between. The CDR3 sequence is 15 residues long. Germline assignment: CDR1 WNHNN and CDR2 SYGVQD (reference sequence).

This clonotype has just a few counts. This chain uses TRBV14 with TRBJ1-1; no clear D. CDR1 and CDR2 (germline): SGHDN, FVKESK. V was cut by 0 bases and J by 3 bases, with 11 bases left in between. The CDR3 sequence is 15 residues long. CDR3 nucleotide sequence: TGTGCCAGCAGCCAAGACCCCCTCAGCTACACTGAAGCTTTCTTT. Translating gives CASSQDPLSYTEAFF.

This clonotype was counted ten times or more. The genes are TRBV28 and TRBJ1-5; D unresolved. The CDR3 is 12 residues long. Germline V gene sequence: CDR1 MDHEN, CDR2 SYDVKM. The V end was cut by 6 bases, the J end by 7 bases, with 10 bases between. This chain's CDR3 is CASRTYGQPQHF. The CDR3 nucleotides read TGTGCCAGCAGGACGTATGGGCAGCCCCAGCATTTT.

This clonotype was observed many times. V gene TRBV12-3 or TRBV12-4 combines with J gene TRBJ2-1; 7 bases map to TRBD2. This CDR3 has 14 residues. J gave up 6 bases and V 6 bases, and 8 bases lay outside the gene matches. The DNA for the CDR3 is TGTGCCAGCAGCCAAACCGGGACTATCAATGAGCAGTTCTTC. Translated, it gives CASSQTGTINEQFF.

This clonotype has ten or more counts. CDR3 protein: CATIGHLDTYEQYF. For the CDR3, the DNA is TGTGCCACCATCGGACACCTTGATACCTACGAGCAGTACTTC. The chain employs TRBV28 and TRBJ2-7; D may be TRBD1 (5 bases). The V end was cut by 10 bases, the J end by 2 bases, with 18 bases between. This CDR3 comprises 14 residues. Germline V gene lookup returns CDR1 MDHEN and CDR2 SYDVKM.

In this sample, this clonotype turned up many times. The V gene is TRBV6-1, the J gene TRBJ2-7, with D uncertain. Germline CDR1 reads MNHNS; CDR2 reads SASEGT. There are 13 residues in the CDR3. V was shortened by 6 bases and J by 3 bases, with 12 bases between the two germline ends. DNA of the CDR3: TGTGCCAGCAGGAGGACCGCTGACTACGAGCAGTACTTC. Amino acid sequence: CASRRTADYEQYF.

The chain joins TRBV4-2 to TRBJ1-6, with D unclear. Germline CDR1 reads LGHNA; CDR2 reads YNFKEQ. The CDR3 is 14 amino acids. Trimming pared 0 bases from V and 13 bases from J, leaving 13 bases between. The chain's CDR3 is CASSQDRGLLPLHF. CDR3 in DNA: TGTGCCAGCAGCCAAGATCGTGGACTTTTGCCCCTCCACTTT.

CDR3 bases: TGTGCCAGCTCACCAAATGGTGGCATAGTCACCGGGGAGCTGTTTTTT. Amino acid sequence: CASSPNGGIVTGELFF. The chain uses TRBV18 and TRBJ2-2, with unresolved D. Trimming removed 2 bases at V and 4 bases at J, with 14 bases between. The CDR3 sequence is 16 residues long. Germline-derived CDR1 and CDR2 are KGHSH and LQKENI.

This clonotype was counted at least ten times. The chain uses TRBV30 and TRBJ2-7; 9 nucleotides line up with TRBD1. The V segment lost 3 bases and the J segment 4 bases; nucleotides outside the gene matches: 4. The CDR3 contains 13 residues. Looked up from germline, CDR1 is GTSNPN and CDR2 is SVGIG (reference sequence). CDR3 coding DNA: TGTGCCTGGAGCGGGACAGGGCTATACGAGCAGTACTTC. Translating gives CAWSGTGLYEQYF.

This chain joins TRBV20-1 and TRBJ2-7; 13 nucleotides align to TRBD2. Trimming at V came to 1 base and at J to 5 bases, leaving 2 bases not matched to a gene. The CDR3 is 14 amino acids. CDR1 DFQATT and CDR2 SNEGSKA come from the germline V gene (reference sequence). The CDR3 region has the DNA TGCAGTGCTAGAGCCGGACTAGCGGGAGACGAGCAGTACTTC. Translated, it gives CSARAGLAGDEQYF.

The sample holds many counts of this clonotype. The chain employs TRBV20-1 and TRBJ1-5; no firm D call. Germline loops: CDR1 DFQATT, CDR2 SNEGSKA (reference sequence). The germline V and J ends were trimmed by 5 bases and 6 bases, with 20 bases remaining between them. The CDR3 is made up of 15 amino acids. The CDR3 bases are TGCAGTGCTTCCGACCCCGGCGACCCGGGTCAGCCCCAGCATTTT. This sequence encodes CSASDPGDPGQPQHF.

This clonotype was seen many times. The rearrangement links TRBV28 to TRBJ1-2; 8 nucleotides match TRBD1. Per germline, CDR1 MDHEN and CDR2 SYDVKM. V shed 5 bases, J shed 7 bases, and the junction held 6 bases outside the gene matches. The CDR3 runs 13 residues. The CDR3 region is CASSTWTGPGYTF. CDR3 nucleotide sequence: TGTGCCAGCAGTACTTGGACAGGGCCTGGCTACACCTTC.

This clonotype has only a few counts. The V and J genes are TRBV6-5 and TRBJ1-4; D is undetermined. There are 16 residues in the CDR3. The germline V gene encodes CDR1 MNHEY and CDR2 SVGAGI. Trimming left V 0 bases short and J 0 bases short, with 8 bases between. Here the CDR3 reads CASSYSDPSTNEKLFF. CDR3 sequence (DNA): TGTGCCAGCAGTTACTCGGACCCCTCAACTAATGAAAAACTGTTTTTT.

This clonotype was recorded many times. V is TRBV28 and J is TRBJ2-7, with a weak D call TRBD1 (6 bases). Germline V gene sequence: CDR1 MDHEN, CDR2 SYDVKM. CDR3 size: 11 residues. V was trimmed by 7 bases and J by 10 bases, leaving 14 bases between them. CDR3 sequence: CASIFGTTQYF. The DNA of the CDR3 is TGTGCCAGCATATTTGGGACAACACAGTACTTC. Combining the CDR3 with reference TRBV28 and TRBJ2-7 gives the whole variable domain DVKVTQSSRYLVKRTGEKVFLECVQDMDHENMFWYRQDPGLGLRLIYFSYDVKMKEKGDIPEGYSVSREKKERFSLILESASTNQTSMYLCASIFGTTQYFGPGTRLTVT.

The CDR3 reads CASSYSDGSGGNTQYF. The CDR3 DNA follows: TGTGCCAGCAGTTACTCCGACGGTTCGGGAGGGAATACGCAGTATTTT. The chain couples TRBV6-5 to TRBJ2-3, with 8 bases fitting TRBD2. The CDR3 has 16 amino acids. The trim removed 0 bases at V and 7 bases at J, leaving 9 bases unmatched. Germline CDR1 reads MNHEY; CDR2 reads SVGAGI.

This clonotype has ten or more counts. The rearrangement links TRBV29-1 to TRBJ1-4; D gene unclear. Trimming took off 6 bases at V and 3 bases at J, with 14 bases between the two ends. The CDR3 runs to 14 residues. Germline CDR1 is SQVTM and CDR2 is ANQGSEA. For the CDR3, the DNA is TGCAGCGTGATCAAGGGCTGGCCTAATGAAAAACTGTTTTTT. The encoded protein is CSVIKGWPNEKLFF.